Shown below are 9 T cell receptor beta chains from a single sample sequenced in a study of blood T cell repertoires in COVID-19. Only in-frame clones appear in the TCRdb table, and some are missing; sequencing was by immunoSEQ multiplex PCR. The data contain about 68,000 clones, about 88% of them singletons. The sample consisted of peripheral blood. The receptors derive from a man at least 80 years old with COVID-19, enrolled during active disease.

This sequence joins TRBV29-1 and TRBJ2-3; 7 bases fit TRBD2. CDR1 and CDR2 from the germline V gene are SQVTM and ANQGSEA. This CDR3 has 14 amino acids. J lost 0 bases, V lost 8 bases, and 8 bases had no gene match. The CDR3 loop reads CSSSRGDSTDTQYF. DNA of the CDR3: TGCAGCAGCTCTCGGGGGGATAGCACAGATACGCAGTATTTT.

V gene TRBV7-2 combines with J gene TRBJ1-2, with a possible D match to TRBD1 (6 bases). Germline V gene lookup returns CDR1 SGHTA and CDR2 FQGNSA. CDR3 length: 14 amino acids. V lost 2 bases, J lost 2 bases, and 9 bases lay in between. CDR3 nucleotides: TGTGCCAGCAGCTTAAACCAGGGGAACTATGGCTACACCTTC. It translates to CASSLNQGNYGYTF.

The chain employs TRBV5-4 and TRBJ2-5; 9 nucleotides line up with TRBD2. The ends lost 4 bases at V and 5 bases at J; junction bases unmatched: 9. The germline V gene has CDR1 SGHNT and CDR2 YYREEE (reference sequence). The length of the CDR3 is 15 residues. The DNA of the CDR3 is TGTGCCAGCAGCGCCCGGACTAGCGTCGTCGAGACCCAGTACTTC. Translation: CASSARTSVVETQYF. The full variable domain, rest sourced from reference TRBV5-4 and TRBJ2-5, is ETGVTQSPTHLIKTRGQQVTLRCSSQSGHNTVSWYQQALGQGPQFIFQYYREEENGRGNFPPRFSGLQFPNYSSELNVNALELDDSALYLCASSARTSVVETQYFGPGTRLLVL.

The chain employs TRBV14 and TRBJ2-1; possible D gene TRBD1, 5 bases. CDR3 size: 16 residues. The germline CDR1 and CDR2 sequences are SGHDN and FVKESK. With 2 bases removed from V and 2 bases from J, the gap between germline ends came to 13 bases. The CDR3 loop is CASSQSQGLPYNEQFF. The CDR3 DNA is TGTGCCAGCAGCCAAAGTCAGGGCCTCCCCTACAATGAGCAGTTCTTC.

Only a few counts were recorded for this clone. The chain joins TRBV2 to TRBJ1-1; a possible D gene is TRBD1 (5 bases). Trimming stripped 7 bases from V and 1 base from J, with 13 bases between. Per germline, CDR1 SNHLY and CDR2 FYNNEI. The CDR3 length is 14 residues. The CDR3 region is CASTGWIKNTEAFF. For the CDR3, the DNA is TGTGCCAGCACAGGGTGGATCAAGAACACTGAAGCTTTCTTT.

The chain has TRBV6-5 and TRBJ1-6; D may be TRBD1 (6 bases). V was pared by 7 bases and J by 7 bases, with 11 bases between. Germline CDR1 MNHEY, CDR2 SVGAGI. This CDR3 is built from 13 residues. The CDR3 sequence: CASTGQLNSPLHF. The CDR3 DNA sequence: TGTGCCAGCACCGGACAGTTAAATTCACCCCTCCACTTT.

The chain couples TRBV10-3 to TRBJ1-5; D gene ambiguous. Trimming removed 0 bases from V and 0 bases from J, with 9 bases in between. In germline, CDR1 is ENHRY, CDR2 SYGVKD. The CDR3 length is 16 residues. In nucleotides, the CDR3 is TGTGCCATCAGTGAGTCGGCAGACTATAGCAATCAGCCCCAGCATTTT. It translates to CAISESADYSNQPQHF.

The chain has TRBV2 and TRBJ1-5; D remains unclear. The V end lost 7 bases, the J end lost 1 base, and 5 bases lay between the germline ends. The CDR3 runs to 12 residues. In germline, CDR1 is SNHLY, CDR2 FYNNEI. The CDR3 nucleotides read TGTGCCAGCAAGAGGAGCAATCAGCCCCAGCATTTT. This sequence encodes CASKRSNQPQHF.

The V gene is TRBV7-7, the J gene TRBJ2-1; TRBD1 agrees at 9 bases. The CDR3 contains 14 residues. V shed 5 bases and J 6 bases; nucleotides not matched to a gene: 5. Germline CDR1 is SSHAT and CDR2 is FNYEAQ (reference sequence). CDR3 DNA sequence: TGTGCCAGCAGCGTAGACAGGGGGATCAATGAGCAGTTCTTC. Translation: CASSVDRGINEQFF.